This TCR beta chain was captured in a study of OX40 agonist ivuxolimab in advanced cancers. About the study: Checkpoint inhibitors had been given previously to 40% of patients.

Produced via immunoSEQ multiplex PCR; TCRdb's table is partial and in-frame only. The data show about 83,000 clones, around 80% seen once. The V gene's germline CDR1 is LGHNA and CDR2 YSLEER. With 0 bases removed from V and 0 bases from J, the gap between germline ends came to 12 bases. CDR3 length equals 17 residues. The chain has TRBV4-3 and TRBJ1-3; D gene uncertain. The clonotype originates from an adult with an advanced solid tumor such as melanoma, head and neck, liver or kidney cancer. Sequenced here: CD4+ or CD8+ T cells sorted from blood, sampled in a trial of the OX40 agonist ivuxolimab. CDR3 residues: CASSQDFPSSSGNTIYF. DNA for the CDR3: TGCGCCAGCAGCCAAGATTTTCCTTCGAGCTCTGGAAACACCATATATTTT.